This T cell receptor (beta chain) is drawn from a study of Graves' ophthalmopathy and Graves' hyperthyroidism. The study, taken as a whole, reports: A classifier, a 13-signature model, separated ophthalmopathy from stable hyperthyroidism with approximately 87% sensitivity and about 81% specificity. The authors also found most expanded thyroid clonotypes above 0.001 frequency in blood. The study's model predicted ophthalmopathy progression at roughly 69% sensitivity and approximately 78% specificity.

Germline CDR1 and CDR2: DFQATT and SNEGSKA (reference sequence). The CDR3 is 14 amino acids. V dropped 1 base and J dropped 5 bases, with 14 bases sitting between them. Amplification of the TCR beta CDR3 regions used RNA transcripts (as template). RT-PCR was first run with HTBI primers, then multiplex PCR in a second round. TCRdb independently ran MiXCR on the multiplex PCR reads; one entry per CDR3 protein. The sample lists about 160,000 distinct CDR3 sequences, roughly 37% occurring once. This clonotype came up many times. What it binds is not known. Sequences were obtained from peripheral blood. The TCR originated in a woman in her 40s with Graves' ophthalmopathy. The chain recombines TRBV20-1 with TRBJ2-5; D gene uncertain. CDR3 in amino acids: CSARAPATRETQYF. In DNA, the CDR3 is TGCAGTGCTAGAGCCCCCGCGACGAGGGAGACCCAGTACTTC.